This T cell receptor beta chain was recorded in a study of T cell responses to AZD1222 COVID-19 vaccine. The study's findings and limits: Repertoires were sampled only after the peak T cell response. Donors were mostly white British, more females; clonal diversity possibly underestimated.

The data were produced by immunoSEQ multiplex PCR, yet TCRdb's version contains in-frame clones alone and is incomplete. Of under 150,000 clones in the sample, about 90% are singletons; the top ten hold around 2.5%. Turning to this clone: Its antigen remains unknown.

Trimming removed 4 bases at V and 1 base at J, with 24 bases between. Germline V lookup: CDR1 SGHRS, CDR2 YFSETQ. CDR3 size: 20 residues. The receptor was isolated from an adult who received the AZD1222 COVID-19 vaccine. This sample comprised peripheral blood, obtained 28 days after the second AZD1222 dose. The chain combines TRBV5-1 with TRBJ1-6, with D perhaps TRBD1 (5 bases). The CDR3 sequence: CASSRLMGVNGGSYNSPLHF. CDR3 nucleotide sequence: TGCGCCAGCAGCCGGCTAATGGGGGTTAATGGGGGATCCTATAATTCACCCCTCCACTTT.